This record concerns one TCR beta chain sequence. The data stem from a study of T-cell reconstitution after alpha-beta-depleted transplantation in children. Molecular barcoding with unique molecular identifiers was used for the TCRbeta library. TCRdb recomputed calls from the PCR reads with MiXCR, one row per CDR3 protein. The profile covers around 400,000 distinct CDR3 sequences, with roughly 21% appearing a single time and about 3.8% taken by the ten largest. Germline loops: CDR1 SQVTM, CDR2 ANQGSEA. The V gene end was trimmed by 4 bases and the J gene end by 10 bases; junction bases not matched to a gene: 8. The CDR3 spans 14 residues.

The chain recombines TRBV29-1 with TRBJ2-1, with TRBD2 identical over 12 bases. Sequencing was performed on PBMCs from the stem cell graft donor, taken from the stem cell graft. The clonotype comes from a human donor who donated a stem cell graft to a child with acute myeloid leukemia. CDR3 in amino acids: CSVVASGRAWEQFF. For the CDR3, the DNA is TGCAGCGTTGTTGCTAGCGGGAGGGCCTGGGAGCAGTTCTTC.